The rows below give T cell receptor beta chains drawn from one sample of a study of OX40 agonist ivuxolimab in advanced cancers. Assay used: immunoSEQ multiplex PCR; TCRdb lists only in-frame clones, some missing. Among around 55,000 clones, around 88% were seen once, and the ten largest hold roughly an eighth. The sample here was CD4+ or CD8+ T cells sorted from blood, taken in a trial of the OX40 agonist ivuxolimab. The receptors come from an adult with an advanced solid tumor such as melanoma, head and neck, liver or kidney cancer. Both conserved end residues are part of each CDR3. D genes are given only for firm matches. Not every row has a clone size; where given, it reads once, few, many or a size class.

>-|TRBV30|TRBJ2-4|-
CAWSFGRDAGLDIQYF
TGTGCCTGGAGTTTCGGGCGGGACGCTGGGTTGGACATTCAGTACTTC
>-|TRBV7-8|TRBJ1-1|TRBD1
CASSPDRGAFF
TGTGCCAGCAGCCCAGACAGGGGAGCTTTCTTT
>few|TRBV19|TRBJ1-5|-
CASSSTGSGPQPQHF
TGTGCCAGTAGTTCCACAGGCTCTGGCCCCCAGCCCCAGCATTTT
>-|TRBV5-5|TRBJ1-5|-
CASSLAGGVQPQHF
TGTGCCAGCAGCTTGGCCGGTGGGGTTCAGCCCCAGCATTTT
>-|TRBV27|TRBJ2-2|TRBD1
CASSRRPTGVNTGELFF
TGTGCCAGCAGTCGGCGCCCGACAGGGGTGAACACCGGGGAGCTGTTTTTT
>-|TRBV11-2|TRBJ2-5|TRBD2
CASSSTSGSQETQYF
TGTGCCAGCAGCTCAACTAGCGGATCCCAGGAGACCCAGTACTTC
>-|TRBV5-1|TRBJ1-4|-
CASSLGWVTTNEKLFF
TGCGCCAGCAGCTTGGGTTGGGTTACCACTAATGAAAAACTGTTTTTT
>-|TRBV5-1|TRBJ2-6|-
CASSPGGTGANVLTF
TGCGCCAGCAGCCCAGGGGGGACTGGGGCCAACGTCCTGACTTTC
>-|TRBV5-8|TRBJ2-3|TRBD1
CASSLQGDTDTQYF
TGTGCCAGCAGCTTGCAGGGGGACACAGATACGCAGTATTTT
>-|TRBV19|TRBJ2-2|-
CASGPGVNTGELFF
TGTGCCAGTGGCCCCGGAGTGAACACCGGGGAGCTGTTTTTT
>-|TRBV5-1|TRBJ1-2|-
CASSLAPRGDYGYTF
TGCGCCAGCAGCTTGGCCCCACGCGGGGACTATGGCTACACCTTC
>-|TRBV5-1|TRBJ1-1|-
CASSLQGRDFIPNTEAFF
TGCGCCAGCAGCTTGCAGGGGAGGGATTTTATTCCAAACACTGAAGCTTTCTTT
>-|TRBV11-2|TRBJ2-2|-
CASSFQGFDGELFF
TGTGCCAGCAGCTTCCAGGGGTTTGACGGGGAGCTGTTTTTT
>few|TRBV4-1|TRBJ2-1|TRBD2
CASSTTSGSSYNEQFF
TGCGCCAGCAGCACTACTAGCGGGAGCTCCTACAATGAGCAGTTCTTC
>-|TRBV19|TRBJ2-2|-
CASSMRPTNTGELFF
TGTGCCAGTAGTATGAGGCCGACAAACACCGGGGAGCTGTTTTTT
>-|TRBV7-6|TRBJ2-1|-
CASSPQLELGASSYRNEQFF
TGTGCCAGCAGCCCCCAATTGGAGTTGGGGGCCTCATCCTATAGGAATGAGCAGTTCTTC
>-|TRBV6-5|TRBJ2-1|-
CASSYSEGAGGNEQFF
TGTGCCAGCAGTTACTCGGAAGGGGCGGGTGGTAATGAGCAGTTCTTC
>-|TRBV5-1|TRBJ2-1|-
CASSLGPLGANEQFF
TGCGCCAGCAGCCTCGGGCCACTAGGAGCAAATGAGCAGTTCTTC
>-|TRBV30|TRBJ1-3|-
CAWLNRVSGNTIYF
TGTGCCTGGCTAAACCGTGTCTCTGGAAACACCATATATTTT
>-|TRBV20-1|TRBJ2-7|-
CSTGTTYEQYF
TGCAGCACGGGGACCACCTACGAGCAGTACTTC
>-|TRBV2|TRBJ2-2|TRBD2
CASRERETGELFF
TGTGCCAGCCGAGAGCGGGAGACCGGGGAGCTGTTTTTT
>-|TRBV5-6|TRBJ1-4|TRBD1
CASSLWRGRGTNEKLFF
TGTGCCAGCAGCTTGTGGAGGGGGCGCGGAACTAATGAAAAACTGTTTTTT
>-|TRBV5-1|TRBJ2-7|TRBD2
CASSPGRSGRADEQYF
TGCGCCAGCAGCCCCGGGAGGAGCGGGAGGGCCGACGAGCAGTACTTC
>-|TRBV30|TRBJ2-3|-
CAWSVGADTQYF
TGTGCCTGGAGTGTAGGGGCAGATACGCAGTATTTT
>-|TRBV9|TRBJ1-1|TRBD1
CASSVTQGRTEAFF
TGTGCCAGCAGCGTAACACAGGGGCGCACTGAAGCTTTCTTT
>-|TRBV7-9|TRBJ1-4|TRBD1
CASSSRPQGAGEKLFF
TGTGCCAGCAGCTCCCGACCCCAGGGGGCCGGAGAAAAACTGTTTTTT
>-|TRBV2|TRBJ2-7|TRBD1
CASSPRQGATYF
TGTGCCAGCAGCCCGAGGCAGGGGGCCACGTACTTC
>-|TRBV19|TRBJ2-7|TRBD2
CASKERAGVSYEQYF
TGTGCCAGTAAGGAGCGAGCGGGAGTCTCCTACGAGCAGTACTTC
>-|TRBV5-5|TRBJ1-2|TRBD1
CASSLVGTDYGYTF
TGTGCCAGCAGCTTGGTGGGGACAGACTATGGCTACACCTTC
>few|TRBV2|TRBJ2-5|-
CASSEVETQYF
TGTGCCAGCAGTGAGGTTGAGACCCAGTACTTC
>-|TRBV28|TRBJ2-5|TRBD1
CASSPLGTVKTQYF
TGTGCCAGCAGTCCCCTAGGGACAGTAAAGACCCAGTACTTC
>-|TRBV27|TRBJ2-7|-
CASSPIGASYEQYF
TGTGCCAGCAGCCCCATAGGGGCCTCCTACGAGCAGTACTTC
>-|TRBV5-1|TRBJ2-2|-
CASQSHRGTGELFF
TGCGCCAGCCAAAGCCATCGGGGGACCGGGGAGCTGTTTTTT
>-|TRBV9|TRBJ1-1|-
CASRSQEGNPEAFF
TGTGCCAGCAGATCCCAGGAGGGGAACCCTGAAGCTTTCTTT
>-|TRBV6-5|TRBJ2-1|TRBD2
CASSYTLAGAYNEQFF
TGTGCCAGCAGCTACACCCTAGCGGGGGCCTACAATGAGCAGTTCTTC
>-|TRBV7-9|TRBJ2-3|TRBD1
CASSPHGTGTDTQYF
TGTGCCAGCAGCCCTCATGGGACAGGCACAGATACGCAGTATTTT
>once|TRBV7-9|TRBJ2-3|-
CASSLTGVGTHTDTQYF
TGTGCCAGCAGCCTTACGGGGGTCGGGACACACACAGATACGCAGTATTTT
>-|TRBV29-1|TRBJ2-1|TRBD2
CSVEDMTSGSIYNEQFF
TGCAGCGTTGAAGATATGACTAGCGGGAGTATCTACAATGAGCAGTTCTTC
>-|TRBV4-1|TRBJ2-7|TRBD1
CASSLEGQAGYEQYF
TGCGCCAGCAGCCTCGAGGGACAGGCAGGATACGAGCAGTACTTC
>-|TRBV5-8|TRBJ2-6|-
CASSQGLNSGANVLTF
TGTGCCAGCAGCCAAGGACTAAACTCCGGGGCCAACGTCCTGACTTTC
>once|TRBV6-6|TRBJ2-7|TRBD2
CASRRTSANSYEQYF
TGTGCCAGCAGAAGGACTAGCGCAAACTCCTACGAGCAGTACTTC
>-|TRBV6-1|TRBJ2-7|TRBD1
CASSARDSRYEQYF
TGTGCCAGCAGTGCCCGGGACAGTCGTTACGAGCAGTACTTC